The T cell receptor beta chain described here comes from a study of blood T cell repertoires in COVID-19 (dated by TCRdb to about 2020). About the study as a whole: Samples from collaborators originated in the United States, Italy and Spain and spanned both the acute and convalescent phases of COVID-19. The repertoires were made available in a free public database intended to serve as a resource for research on the immune response to SARS-CoV-2. The samples were drawn from two sources: the first 160 participants of the ongoing ImmuneRACE study, and 1,200 or so subjects contributed by 6 global collaborators. Where available, HLA class I and class II types were obtained from metadata supplied by the sample provider rather than from assay-based typing. The material from the prospective study consisted of cDNA or gDNA derived from T cells, B-cell-depleted T cells, or PBMCs. Sample metadata almost always included a de-identified subject ID, COVID-19 status, age in years and sex. The dataset comprised deeply sampled blood TCRbeta repertoires from subjects exposed to, actively infected with, or recovered from COVID-19.

Collaborating institutions collected whole blood in K2EDTA tubes following their own protocols. Collaborator samples were shipped for TCRbeta analysis as frozen whole blood, isolated PBMCs, or DNA extracted from either sample type. In the case of this clone: No antigen is known for it. No qualities accompany the bases; no much larger clone lies one base away.

Results the study describes overall, beyond this receptor: How much clinical and demographic metadata was included differed by source and by participant, and the metadata was provided uncurated.

TCRbeta CDR3 regions were amplified from genomic DNA using the immunoSEQ Assay, a bias-controlled multiplex PCR. The original methods were these. The number of nucleated cells in each sample was estimated by amplification of reference gene primers within the assay. Sequence reads were collapsed and filtered to measure the absolute abundance of every unique TCRbeta CDR3 rearrangement. For each sample, productive Simpson clonality was calculated by taking the square root of Simpson's diversity index across productive rearrangements. As stored in TCRdb, this immuneACCESS dataset retains in-frame rearrangements with V and J assigned. A fraction of the clones does not appear; measured against another copy, unresolved V genes explain less than half of the discrepancy, and the remainder lacks a known reason. V and J calls and clone size are copied from that table; D and trimming were computed from the DNA. Across this sample there are hundreds of thousands of clones, with roughly four fifths seen only once. The leading ten clones occupy 4.7% of the sample.

The receptor's source is a woman aged 65 to 85 with acute or convalescent COVID-19. Source material: peripheral blood.

The sequenced DNA is TGTGCCAGTAGTAAAAACAGGGCGAATTTTGGGGAGCAGTACTTC. It encodes CASSKNRANFGEQYF. The chain is assembled from TRBV19 and TRBJ2-7, and perhaps TRBD1 as D gene, on 6 matching bases. Per the germline V gene (reference sequence), LNHDA is the CDR1 and SQIVND is the CDR2. The CDR3 spans 15 residues, from the cysteine through the phenylalanine. The kept DNA is CDR3 alone, 45 bases in frame from the first base. V is cut by 4 bases and J by 7 bases, and the space between the germline ends is 20 bases.